The 29 T cell receptor beta chains below all came from one sample that was sequenced in a study of blood T cell repertoires in COVID-19. Profiled with immunoSEQ multiplex PCR; TCRdb holds only in-frame clones, not every one. The sample lists 350,000 to 450,000 clones, less than 85% occurring once. Sequencing input: peripheral blood. The receptor source for this set is a woman aged 18-29 years with acute or convalescent COVID-19.

The J gene is TRBJ1-2, the V gene TRBV6-5; 11 bases agree with TRBD1. The J segment lost 6 bases and the V segment lost 6 bases, leaving 9 bases of the junction unmatched. Per germline, CDR1 MNHEY and CDR2 SVGAGI. The CDR3 is made up of 15 amino acids. DNA of the CDR3: TGTGCCAGCAGCCAGGGACAGGGGGATCGTGATGGCTACACCTTC. Translated, it gives CASSQGQGDRDGYTF.

A single count supports this clone. The V gene is TRBV6-5, the J gene TRBJ1-3; 11 bases map to TRBD1. Germline loops: CDR1 MNHEY, CDR2 SVGAGI. This CDR3 has 16 residues. V shed 1 base, J shed 3 bases, and the junction held 2 bases outside the gene matches. The CDR3 protein is CASSYWGQGGGNTIYF. As DNA, the CDR3 is TGTGCCAGCAGTTACTGGGGACAGGGGGGTGGAAACACCATATATTTT.

The chain links TRBV5-8 to TRBJ1-4; maybe TRBD1 (6 bases). V dropped 4 bases and J dropped 4 bases, with 14 bases sitting between them. Germline values: CDR1 SGHTS, CDR2 YDEGEE. The CDR3 covers 15 residues. In DNA, the CDR3 is TGTGCCAGCAGCCAGGGGATAGGGAATAATGAAAAACTGTTTTTT. Encoded protein: CASSQGIGNNEKLFF.

This chain links TRBV7-9 with TRBJ2-1; 10 bases are shared with TRBD1. Trimming cost V 5 bases and J 3 bases; bases outside gene matches: 13. The CDR3 loop spans 18 amino acids. Germline values: CDR1 SEHNR, CDR2 FQNEAQ (reference sequence). CDR3 loop: CASSAARTGGDNYNEQFF. In nucleotides, the CDR3 is TGTGCCAGCAGCGCAGCCCGGACAGGGGGAGATAACTACAATGAGCAGTTCTTC.

This chain uses TRBV3-1 (or the pseudogene TRBV3-2) with TRBJ2-7; TRBD1 matches at 7 bases. V shed 4 bases and J 7 bases; nucleotides not matched to a gene: 10. The CDR3 extends over 14 amino acids. Germline CDR1 and CDR2: LGHDT and YNNKEL (reference sequence). CDR3 nucleotide sequence: TGTGCCAGCAGCCCGCCGGGACAGCCGCTGGAGCAGTACTTC. Protein sequence: CASSPPGQPLEQYF.

The chain links TRBV28 to TRBJ1-5; TRBD1 agrees at 9 bases. J lost 0 bases, V lost 4 bases, and 4 bases had no gene match. The CDR3 contains 16 residues. CDR1 is MDHEN, CDR2 SYDVKM, per germline. The CDR3 bases are TGTGCCAGCAGTTCCCGGACAGGGGATAGCAATCAGCCCCAGCATTTT. It codes for CASSSRTGDSNQPQHF.

The V gene is TRBV21-1, the J gene TRBJ1-1; the table gives TRBD1 as D, unverified against the DNA. TRBV21-1 is a pseudogene locus. The CDR3 has 13 residues. Written as DNA, the CDR3 is TGTGCCAGCCTCAGGGGGCCGGATTGTCGAGCTTTCTTT. Translating gives CASLRGPDCRAFF.

The rearrangement joins TRBV19 to TRBJ2-1; D unresolved. The CDR3 sequence is 14 residues long. V was trimmed by 4 bases and J by 6 bases, leaving 13 bases between them. Looked up from germline, CDR1 is LNHDA and CDR2 is SQIVND (reference sequence). This CDR3 is CASSTISGVNEQFF. The CDR3 nucleotides read TGTGCCAGTAGTACAATATCAGGCGTCAATGAGCAGTTCTTC.

Concerning this clone itself: Within the sample, other DNA sequences also encode this same CDR3. This chain links TRBV19 with TRBJ1-2; no reliable D call. V was pared by 9 bases and J by 0 bases, with 11 bases between. The CDR3 is made up of 13 amino acids. CDR1 and CDR2 (germline): LNHDA, SQIVND (reference sequence). The CDR3 region is CASARGANYGYTF. The CDR3 DNA sequence: TGTGCCAGCGCCCGGGGAGCTAACTATGGCTACACCTTC.

This clone came up a few times. The chain couples TRBV6-6 to TRBJ2-7, with D uncertain. The CDR3 has 13 amino acids. V shed 4 bases and J shed 6 bases, with 13 bases lying between them. Per germline, CDR1 MNHNY and CDR2 SVGAGI (reference sequence). The CDR3 DNA is TGTGCCAGCAGTTCCGGCGGAGTGGTCGAGCAGTACTTC. Its protein is CASSSGGVVEQYF.

V and J are TRBV7-3 and TRBJ1-2; 9 positions match TRBD1. Trimming cost V 2 bases and J 2 bases; bases outside gene matches: 0. The CDR3 totals 14 residues. Germline lookup yields CDR1 SGHTA and CDR2 FQGTGA. The CDR3 spells CASSLGTGNYGYTF. CDR3 nucleotides: TGTGCCAGCAGCTTAGGGACAGGGAACTATGGCTACACCTTC.

The rearrangement uses TRBV7-8 and TRBJ1-2; 7 bases align to TRBD1. CDR1 and CDR2 (germline): SGHVS, FQNEAQ. CDR3 length: 15 amino acids. Unmatched junction bases numbered 9, after V lost 5 bases and J lost 3 bases. The CDR3 here is CASSENTGADYGYTF. The CDR3 nucleotides are TGTGCCAGCAGCGAAAATACAGGGGCCGACTATGGCTACACCTTC.

J is TRBJ1-1 and V is TRBV30; maybe TRBD1 (6 bases). CDR1 is GTSNPN, CDR2 SVGIG, per germline (reference sequence). Deletions cut 0 bases from V and 12 bases from J, with 17 bases between. This CDR3 region has 13 residues. As DNA, the CDR3 is TGTGCCTGGAGTGTACGTCAGGGGCATGGAACTTTCTTT. Its protein product is CAWSVRQGHGTFF.

The chain couples TRBV11-3 to TRBJ2-7; 7 nucleotides line up with TRBD2. V was clipped by 1 base and J by 0 bases; unmatched bases: 9. Germline V lookup: CDR1 SGHNT, CDR2 YENEEA. This CDR3 has 17 amino acids. The CDR3: CASSLGGGTATSYEQYF. The DNA for the CDR3 is TGTGCCAGCAGCTTAGGCGGGGGAACGGCAACCTCCTACGAGCAGTACTTC.

The CDR3 DNA is TGTGCCAGCAGCTTCGGGGAGGGCGGGGGCACAGATACGCAGTATTTT. It codes for CASSFGEGGGTDTQYF. The rearrangement uses TRBV11-2 and TRBJ2-3; 7 bases align to TRBD2. Germline CDR1 reads SGHAT; CDR2 reads FQNNGV. This CDR3 has 16 amino acids. J gave up 1 base and V 3 bases, and 7 bases lay outside the gene matches.

V gene TRBV5-6 combines with J gene TRBJ2-6; D not resolved. The CDR3 runs 16 residues. Trimming shortened V by 4 bases and J by 3 bases, and 14 bases separated the two germline ends. Germline CDR1 SGHDT, CDR2 YYEEEE. Written as DNA, the CDR3 is TGTGCCAGCAGCCCGGAGAAGATCGGTGGGGCCAACGTCCTGACTTTC. It is translated as CASSPEKIGGANVLTF.

The rearrangement joins TRBV5-5 to TRBJ1-6, with D possibly matching TRBD1 (6 bases). V was cut by 4 bases and J by 4 bases, with 15 bases left in between. CDR3 size: 16 residues. Germline lookup yields CDR1 SGHKS and CDR2 YYEKEE (reference sequence). The CDR3 loop is CASSRGATTYNSPLHF. The CDR3 coding sequence is TGTGCCAGCAGCCGGGGGGCGACCACGTATAATTCACCCCTCCACTTT.

The chain joins TRBV2 to TRBJ2-1, with 11 nucleotides matching TRBD2. V lost 4 bases to trimming and J lost 1 base; unmatched junction nucleotides: 9. The CDR3 is made up of 18 amino acids. The V gene's germline CDR1 is SNHLY and CDR2 FYNNEI. CDR3 sequence (DNA): TGTGCCAGCAGTGGAGGGCGGGGGACTAGCGGTTCCTACAATGAGCAGTTCTTC. This translates into CASSGGRGTSGSYNEQFF.

The V gene is TRBV28, the J gene TRBJ2-2, with 11 bases aligning to TRBD2. The CDR3 spans 16 residues. Germline CDR1 reads MDHEN; CDR2 reads SYDVKM. V lost 3 bases to trimming and J lost 7 bases; unmatched junction nucleotides: 7. CDR3 residues: CASSLGIAGGSGELFF. The CDR3 bases are TGTGCCAGCAGTTTGGGAATAGCGGGAGGGAGCGGGGAGCTGTTTTTT.

The chain has TRBV6-4 and TRBJ1-3; 7 positions agree with TRBD1. With 2 bases clipped from V and 0 bases from J, the junction kept 10 bases outside the gene matches. Germline assignment: CDR1 MRHNA and CDR2 SNTAGT. The CDR3 is 18 amino acids. DNA of the CDR3: TGTGCCAGCAGTGACAAGGACAGGACAAACCTCTCTGGAAACACCATATATTTT. Amino acid sequence: CASSDKDRTNLSGNTIYF.

This chain connects TRBV2 to TRBJ2-3; 7 bases are shared with TRBD1. This CDR3 region has 13 residues. V gave up 9 bases and J gave up 5 bases; unmatched junction bases: 8. CDR1 is SNHLY and CDR2 is FYNNEI in the germline V gene. The CDR3 spells CASTDRVRDTQYF. The CDR3 DNA follows: TGTGCCAGTACTGACAGGGTGAGAGATACGCAGTATTTT. The full variable domain, rest sourced from reference TRBV2 and TRBJ2-3, is EPEVTQTPSHQVTQMGQEVILRCVPISNHLYFYWYRQILGQKVEFLVSFYNNEISEKSEIFDDQFSVERPDGSNFTLKIRSTKLEDSAMYFCASTDRVRDTQYFGPGTRLTVL.

This clone was found once. Other DNA sequences in the same sample also yield this CDR3. The chain joins TRBV9 to TRBJ2-3; no firm D call. Germline CDR1 is SGDLS and CDR2 is YYNGEE. V shed 2 bases and J shed 4 bases, with 5 bases lying between them. The CDR3 sequence is 12 residues long. The CDR3 nucleotides read TGTGCCAGCAGCGTTGTCGCAGATACGCAGTATTTT. Translation gives CASSVVADTQYF.

The V and J genes are TRBV5-1 and TRBJ1-2, with a tentative D call TRBD1 (6 bases). CDR3 size: 14 residues. V was shortened by 0 bases and J by 6 bases, with 12 bases between the two germline ends. Germline V gives CDR1 SGHRS, CDR2 YFSETQ. The DNA of the CDR3 is TGCGCCAGCAGCTTGGGGACAGCGGAAGATGGCTACACCTTC. It is translated as CASSLGTAEDGYTF.

The chain carries TRBV5-1 and TRBJ1-6; a possible D gene is TRBD1 (6 bases). Germline V gene lookup returns CDR1 SGHRS and CDR2 YFSETQ. Trimming took off 0 bases at V and 7 bases at J, with 14 bases between the two ends. This CDR3 has 16 amino acids. CDR3 DNA: TGCGCCAGCAGCTTGGTAAAGGGGGAGAAGAATTCACCCCTCCACTTT. This encodes CASSLVKGEKNSPLHF.

The J gene is TRBJ2-7, the V gene TRBV28; tentative D call: TRBD2 (6 bases). V was pared by 4 bases and J by 3 bases, with 16 bases between. CDR3 length: 15 amino acids. The germline V gene has CDR1 MDHEN and CDR2 SYDVKM. The CDR3 DNA sequence: TGTGCCAGCAGTTCCCAGTCCCGGGACTTCTACGAGCAGTACTTC. This encodes CASSSQSRDFYEQYF.

This chain uses TRBV4-2 with TRBJ2-1, with 7 bases lining up with TRBD2. Germline values: CDR1 LGHNA, CDR2 YNFKEQ. This CDR3 region has 15 residues. Unmatched junction bases numbered 7, after V lost 4 bases and J lost 4 bases. Written as DNA, the CDR3 is TGTGCCAGCAGCCGACTAGCTCAAACTTACAATGAGCAGTTCTTC. Protein sequence: CASSRLAQTYNEQFF.

This clone was seen once. The chain carries TRBV14 and TRBJ1-2; D gene unclear. The CDR3 has 14 residues. V was cut by 3 bases and J by 0 bases, with 8 bases left in between. The germline CDR1 and CDR2 sequences are SGHDN and FVKESK. The CDR3 protein is CASSHTYTNYGYTF. The CDR3 DNA reads as TGTGCCAGCAGCCATACATATACTAACTATGGCTACACCTTC.

This clone was seen only once. The rearrangement uses TRBV28 and TRBJ2-7; D might be TRBD2 (5 bases). Trimming cost V 8 bases and J 4 bases, with 15 bases left between them. The CDR3 runs to 13 residues. Per germline, CDR1 MDHEN and CDR2 SYDVKM. The CDR3 is CASLTPGEYEQYF. The CDR3 DNA sequence: TGTGCCAGCCTAACACCCGGGGAGTACGAGCAGTACTTC.

The V gene is TRBV11-2, the J gene TRBJ2-7; 7 positions match TRBD1. J was trimmed by 5 bases and V by 0 bases; bases with no gene match: 7. The length of the CDR3 is 15 residues. Germline V gives CDR1 SGHAT, CDR2 FQNNGV. The CDR3 DNA sequence: TGTGCCAGCAGCTTAGACAGGACAGGTTGGAACGAGCAGTACTTC. Translating gives CASSLDRTGWNEQYF.